A selection of T cell receptor beta chains follows, all from one sample in a study of control samples from healthy donors and cancer patients. Here immunoSEQ multiplex PCR was the method, and the copy in TCRdb shows in-frame clones only, minus some. The profile shows almost 85,000 clones, roughly 88% of them singletons. The sequencing input was PBMCs. These receptors all come from a man aged 60 to 75 with head and neck cancer. The CDR3 runs from the conserved cysteine through the conserved F or W. The D gene is left open where the match is weak. Only some rows state a clone size, as once, few, many or a class for expanded clones.

>TRBJ2-7|TRBV19|once|TRBD1
TGTGCCAGTAGTAACGGACAGGGGACCCCTTCGGGAGAGCAGTACTTC
CASSNGQGTPSGEQYF
>TRBJ2-5|TRBV5-1|-|TRBD2
TGCGCCAGCAGCCTCGGTATGGGAGGGCGTAAGATGGAAGAGACCCAGTACTTC
CASSLGMGGRKMEETQYF
>TRBJ2-1|TRBV5-5|-|-
TGTGCCAGCAGCTTGGGAAACAATGAGCAGTTCTTC
CASSLGNNEQFF
>TRBJ2-1|TRBV11-2|-|-
TGTGCCAGCAGCTCCCAGACCCGAAATGAGCAGTTCTTC
CASSSQTRNEQFF
>TRBJ2-2|TRBV27|-|-
TGTGCCAGTTGCGGCACCGGGGAGCTGTTTTTT
CASCGTGELFF
>TRBJ1-6|TRBV19|-|-
TGTGCCAGTAACGGGCCAGACACTAATTCACCCCTCCACTTT
CASNGPDTNSPLHF
>TRBJ2-1|TRBV5-4|-|-
TGTGCCAGCAGCTTAGGTGTAGTTAATGAGCAGTTCTTC
CASSLGVVNEQFF
>TRBJ2-7|TRBV5-6|-|TRBD2
TGTGCCAGCAGCCGACGGGGGGACCCTTACTTC
CASSRRGDPYF
>TRBJ2-3|TRBV19|-|TRBD2
TGTGCCAGTAGTCTAGAGCTAGCGGGAGTAGTATCAGATACGCAGTATTTT
CASSLELAGVVSDTQYF
>TRBJ2-5|TRBV4-1|-|-
TGCGCCAGCAGCCGCGGCTCACAAGAGACCCAGTACTTC
CASSRGSQETQYF
>TRBJ2-2|TRBV24-1|-|TRBD1
TGTGCCACCAGAGAAGACAGGGCTAACGGGGAGCTGTTTTTT
CATREDRANGELFF
>TRBJ2-1|TRBV7-8|-|TRBD2
TGTGCCAGCAGCCCTCCCTCGGGGGGAAATGAGCAGTTCTTC
CASSPPSGGNEQFF
>TRBJ1-1|TRBV18|-|-
TGTGCCAGCTCACCACGTGGGGGGCCGAACACTGAAGCTTTCTTT
CASSPRGGPNTEAFF
>TRBJ2-7|TRBV28|-|TRBD1
TGTGCCAGCAGTCCTCAACAGGGGAACGACGAGCAGTACTTC
CASSPQQGNDEQYF
>TRBJ1-1|TRBV2|-|-
TGTGCCAGCAGTTCCGGGGAACGGCCTGAAGCTTTCTTT
CASSSGERPEAFF
>TRBJ1-1|TRBV5-1|-|-
TGCGCCAGCACCACCTCTTTCCTGGCCGACACTGAAGCTTTCTTT
CASTTSFLADTEAFF
>TRBJ2-7|TRBV11-2|-|-
TGTGCCAGCAGCTTATTAGGCACCACGGTCTACGAGCAGTACTTC
CASSLLGTTVYEQYF
>TRBJ1-5|TRBV13|few|-
TGTGCCAGCAGCTCAAGAAGGAGCAATCAGCCCCAGCATTTT
CASSSRRSNQPQHF
>TRBJ2-1|TRBV27|-|-
TGTGCCAGCAGTTTCCGGCCAGGCCCCTTTGGGGCCGAGCAGTTCTTC
CASSFRPGPFGAEQFF
>TRBJ1-2|TRBV6-5|-|-
TGTGCCAGCAGTTTCAACGTACTCCTCGGCTACACCTTC
CASSFNVLLGYTF
>TRBJ2-7|TRBV7-9|-|TRBD1
TGTGCCAGCAGCTTAGAACAGGGGGCGATGTACGAGCAGTACTTC
CASSLEQGAMYEQYF
>TRBJ1-1|TRBV27|-|-
TGTGCCAGCAGTTTATTTTCTGGTACCACGAGACAGGTGCCTGTGAACACTGAAGCTTTCTTT
CASSLFSGTTRQVPVNTEAFF
>TRBJ2-7|TRBV12-3/TRBV12-4|-|TRBD1
TGTGCCAGCAGTGGACAGGGGGCCTACGAGCAGTACTTC
CASSGQGAYEQYF
>TRBJ1-2|TRBV6-1|-|-
TGTGCCAGCAGTGCAAAAGGGGGGATAGATAACTATGGCTACACCTTC
CASSAKGGIDNYGYTF
>TRBJ1-5|TRBV28|once|-
TGTGCCAGCACCTCACCTGGGGGGAGGGGGGCTTATCAGCCCCAGCATTTT
CASTSPGGRGAYQPQHF
>TRBJ2-3|TRBV11-2|-|TRBD2
TGTGCCAGCAGCTTGGCGCAGCTAGCGGCAGATACGCAGTATTTT
CASSLAQLAADTQYF
>TRBJ2-5|TRBV15|-|TRBD2
TGTGCCACCAGCAGATCCCCGACTAGCGGAGGGAGGGGGACCCAGTACTTC
CATSRSPTSGGRGTQYF
>TRBJ2-5|TRBV29-1|-|-
TGCAGCGTCCCACGGGGGCGAGGGACCCAGTACTTC
CSVPRGRGTQYF
>TRBJ1-5|TRBV27|-|-
TGTGCCAGCAGCCAAGCGGGAACCGTAAGCAATCAGCCCCAGCATTTT
CASSQAGTVSNQPQHF
>TRBJ1-2|TRBV7-9|-|-
TGTGCCAGCAGCTTGGCCGGGACAAACTATGGCTACACCTTC
CASSLAGTNYGYTF
>TRBJ1-2|TRBV12-3/TRBV12-4|-|-
TGTGCCAGCAGCCTCGACAGCTATGGCTACACCTTC
CASSLDSYGYTF
>TRBJ1-5|TRBV30|few|-
TGTGCCTGGAGTGTTATTGGAGAACAGCCCCAGCATTTT
CAWSVIGEQPQHF
>TRBJ2-3|TRBV9|-|TRBD2
TGTGCCAGCAGCGGGACTAGCGGCGGCCACAGCGCTACGCAGTATTTT
CASSGTSGGHSATQYF
>TRBJ1-5|TRBV28|-|TRBD1
TGTGCCAGCATCGCGGGGCAGGGGGCGAGACAGCCCCAGCATTTT
CASIAGQGARQPQHF
>TRBJ2-5|TRBV12-3/TRBV12-4|-|-
TGTGCCAGCAGAGAGGGATTGCAGACCCAGTACTTC
CASREGLQTQYF
>TRBJ2-7|TRBV7-2|-|TRBD1
TGTGCCAGCAACCGGGACAGTGGAACCTACGAGCAGTACTTC
CASNRDSGTYEQYF
>TRBJ2-1|TRBV24-1|-|-
TGTGCCACCAGTGCCCCGAATGGGGGGCAGTTCTTC
CATSAPNGGQFF
>TRBJ1-5|TRBV11-2|-|TRBD1
TGTGCCAGCAGCGCGGGACAGGGGTACAATCAGCCCCAGCATTTT
CASSAGQGYNQPQHF
>TRBJ1-6|TRBV4-1|once|TRBD1
TGCGCCAGCAGCCAAGAAAAGATGCCAGGGGGGCCGAGCTCCTATAATTCACCCCTCCACTTT
CASSQEKMPGGPSSYNSPLHF
>TRBJ1-1|TRBV6-5|-|-
TGTGCCAGCAGTAAGGGCACTGAAGCTTTCTTT
CASSKGTEAFF
>TRBJ1-5|TRBV28|-|TRBD1
TGTGCCAGCAGTTTCCTCGGGACAGAGAATCAGCCCCAGCATTTT
CASSFLGTENQPQHF
>TRBJ2-1|TRBV11-3|once|TRBD2
TGTGCCAGCAGCTTAGGGAGCGGGATCGCTCGCAATGAGCAGTTCTTC
CASSLGSGIARNEQFF
>TRBJ2-2|TRBV5-5|-|-
TGTGCCAGCAGCTTGGTGTACCCCGGGGAGCTGTTTTTT
CASSLVYPGELFF
>TRBJ1-1|TRBV5-6|-|-
TGTGCCAGCAGCTCGTACAAGCGGGCCTCCCGGGAAGCTTTCTTT
CASSSYKRASREAFF
>TRBJ1-5|TRBV28|-|-
TGTGCCAGCATCGGCAGCAATCAGCCCCAGCATTTT
CASIGSNQPQHF
>TRBJ2-6|TRBV5-4|-|-
TGTGCCAGCAGCTTAAATTTCCGGGACGGGGCAGGGGCCAACGTCCTGACTTTC
CASSLNFRDGAGANVLTF